The clone carrying this T cell receptor beta chain was seen at least ten times. A 5'RACE template-switching step, the method used to make TCR cDNA, added a universal primer site and UMIs. In TCRdb, the 5' RACE reads were re-called with MiXCR into one record per CDR3 protein. The sample consists of approximately 510,000 distinct CDR3 sequences, roughly 22% of them appearing once. This sample is part of a study of T cells after yellow fever vaccination. This TCR was recovered from a young man who received the YFV17D yellow fever vaccine. The sequencing used PBMCs, collected roughly 20 days after the first yellow fever vaccination.

The CDR3 protein is CASSFGDSKAFF. DNA for the CDR3: TGCGCCAGCAGCTTCGGTGACAGTAAAGCTTTCTTT. This chain connects TRBV5-1 to TRBJ1-1; D possibly corresponds to TRBD1 (5 bases). The CDR3 consists of 12 residues. The germline CDR1 and CDR2 sequences are SGHRS and YFSETQ. V was shortened by 2 bases and J by 9 bases, with 11 bases between the two germline ends.